This TCR beta chain comes out of a study of T cells expressing NK-cell markers. The study's findings and limits: Five to seven of the donors carried dominant NKG2C+ clonotypes that took up roughly 1.0-7.5% of their CD8+ T cells.

TCRdb derives one entry per CDR3 protein from the 5' RACE reads, leaving out DNA. The repertoire table contains 400,000 to 500,000 distinct CDR3 sequences. A word on this clonotype: Its target is unknown.

Germline assignment: CDR1 SGDLS and CDR2 YYNGEE. The CDR3 is 14 amino acids. The receptor was derived from a woman between 18 and 69 years old in good health. The sample comprised blood T cells: a sorted CD56 or NKG2C T cell subset, CD4+ or CD8+ T cells, or bulk PBMC T cells (not recorded which). This rearrangement joins TRBV9 to TRBJ2-1. CDR3 residues: CASSVEDSYNEQFF.